The sequence of this T cell receptor (beta chain) was determined in a study of cytomegalovirus exposure and HLA in healthy donors. The PCR had 60 Vbeta and 13 Jbeta primers. In the original workflow: The count from a later analysis was tens of millions of unique TCR beta chains, some 11 million of them shared. Only in-frame clones appear in the TCRdb table, and some are missing; sequencing was by immunoSEQ multiplex PCR. That table supplies the V and J calls and clone size; D and trimming were determined from the DNA. The table records 95,000 to 100,000 clones, approximately 76% of them present only once. Deletions cut 4 bases from V and 4 bases from J, with 15 bases between. This CDR3 has 15 residues. From germline, CDR1 is SGHDT and CDR2 YYEEEE.

Sequencing used PBMCs. V gene TRBV5-6 combines with J gene TRBJ2-1; tentative D call: TRBD1 (5 bases). This clonotype originated in a man in his forties in good health and CMV-seronegative. CDR3 region: CASSRGHGQYNEQFF. The CDR3 region has the DNA TGTGCCAGCAGCCGCGGACACGGGCAATACAATGAGCAGTTCTTC.